A selection of T cell receptor beta chains follows, all from one sample in a study of blood T cell repertoires in COVID-19. The protocol was immunoSEQ multiplex PCR, while the TCRdb copy is restricted to in-frame clones and leaves out a portion. Here the sample spans fewer than 500,000 clones, around 90% being singletons. Sequenced input: PBMCs or T cells enriched from blood (not recorded which). The source is a woman aged 18-35 years with acute COVID-19. CDR3s include the opening cysteine and the closing phenylalanine or tryptophan. Each record gives: clone size, J gene, V gene, D gene, CDR3 DNA, CDR3 protein. A D gene is named only where the DNA matches it firmly. The size of a clone is reported for some rows only, either as once, few or many, or as a class for expanded clones.

>-|TRBJ1-6|TRBV11-2|TRBD1
TGTGCCAGCAGCTTACATACCGGGACAGGGCCTTCACCCCTCCACTTT
CASSLHTGTGPSPLHF
>-|TRBJ2-5|TRBV6-2/TRBV6-3|TRBD2
TGTGCCAGCAGTTCTGCGGGAGGGAAAGAGACCCAGTACTTC
CASSSAGGKETQYF
>-|TRBJ1-3|TRBV7-9|-
TGTGCCAGCAGCTTGCGGGGGATCTCTGGAAACACCATATATTTT
CASSLRGISGNTIYF
>-|TRBJ2-5|TRBV5-1|TRBD2
TGCGCCAGCAGCACGCCTAGCGGGGGGCCCGCGGAAACCCAGTACTTC
CASSTPSGGPAETQYF
>-|TRBJ2-7|TRBV9|TRBD2
TGTGCCAGCAGCGTCCTAGCGGGGGACTACTACGAGCAGTACTTC
CASSVLAGDYYEQYF
>-|TRBJ2-3|TRBV4-1|-
TGCGCCAGCAGCCAAGATGGGAGTTCCGGACCAGATACGCAGTATTTT
CASSQDGSSGPDTQYF
>once|TRBJ2-7|TRBV2|-
TGTGCCAGCAGTGGACAGAGCTCCTACGAGCAGTACTTC
CASSGQSSYEQYF
>-|TRBJ2-7|TRBV5-5|-
TGTGCCAGCAGTAGTGACAGCTACGAGCAGTACTTC
CASSSDSYEQYF
>-|TRBJ2-7|TRBV5-8|-
TGTGCCAGCAGCTGGGTAGGGGGTGACGAGCAGTACTTC
CASSWVGGDEQYF
>-|TRBJ1-1|TRBV9|-
TGTGCCAGCAGCCGTGAGTGGGGGCGGATAGATGAAGCTTTCTTT
CASSREWGRIDEAFF
>-|TRBJ1-6|TRBV19|TRBD1
TGTGCCAGTACCTCCGGGACAGGGATAAATTCACCCCTCCACTTT
CASTSGTGINSPLHF
>few|TRBJ1-5|TRBV20-1|-
TGCAGTGCAAGTCCTCAGGGAGGCGGACAGCCCCAGCATTTT
CSASPQGGGQPQHF
>-|TRBJ2-2|TRBV28|-
TGTGCCAGCCGACGACTAGTCTATGCCGGGGAGCTGTTTTTT
CASRRLVYAGELFF
>few|TRBJ1-2|TRBV4-1|TRBD1
TGCGCCAGCAGCCAAGGAGGGGGACAGCTGATTGGCTACACCTTC
CASSQGGGQLIGYTF
>-|TRBJ1-4|TRBV27|TRBD1
TGTGCCAGCAGTCCCGGACAGGGAACTAATGAAAAACTGTTTTTT
CASSPGQGTNEKLFF
>-|TRBJ1-6|TRBV19|TRBD1
TGTGCCAGTAGTCTATCAGGGGGCGCCTCACCCCTCCACTTT
CASSLSGGASPLHF
>-|TRBJ1-1|TRBV6-5|-
TGTGCCAGCAGTTACCCCAGGATGGGGAACACTGAAGCTTTCTTT
CASSYPRMGNTEAFF
>-|TRBJ2-7|TRBV5-1|TRBD2
TGCGCCAGCAGCGCCAGCGGGGTTCTTCTTTCCGAGCAGTACTTC
CASSASGVLLSEQYF
>-|TRBJ1-4|TRBV4-1|-
TGCGCCAGCAGCCATCCAGGGGTTGTTGAAAAACTGTTTTTT
CASSHPGVVEKLFF
>-|TRBJ2-5|TRBV2|TRBD2
TGTGCCAGCAGTGAATTTGGACTAGGTCAAGAGACCCAGTACTTC
CASSEFGLGQETQYF
>-|TRBJ2-2|TRBV6-5|TRBD2
TGTGCCAGCAGCCCGGGACTAGCGGGAGCCGGGGAGCTGTTTTTT
CASSPGLAGAGELFF
>-|TRBJ1-1|TRBV30|-
TGTGCCTGGAGCGGGAGGGTTCGGGCTTTCTTT
CAWSGRVRAFF
>-|TRBJ2-1|TRBV2|TRBD2
TGTGCCAGTCCCGGGACTAGCGGGAGGAGCTCCTACAATGAGCAGTTCTTC
CASPGTSGRSSYNEQFF
>-|TRBJ1-1|TRBV11-2|-
TGTGCCAGCACCCCGGGACTCCCACCCAACACTGAAGCTTTCTTT
CASTPGLPPNTEAFF
>-|TRBJ1-1|TRBV5-5|TRBD1
TGTGCCAGCAGCTTGGGGACAGGGGTCGCTGAAGCTTTCTTT
CASSLGTGVAEAFF
>-|TRBJ2-3|TRBV5-1|TRBD2
TGCGCCAGCAGCTTATCCGGGACTAGCATTCCAGATACGCAGTATTTT
CASSLSGTSIPDTQYF